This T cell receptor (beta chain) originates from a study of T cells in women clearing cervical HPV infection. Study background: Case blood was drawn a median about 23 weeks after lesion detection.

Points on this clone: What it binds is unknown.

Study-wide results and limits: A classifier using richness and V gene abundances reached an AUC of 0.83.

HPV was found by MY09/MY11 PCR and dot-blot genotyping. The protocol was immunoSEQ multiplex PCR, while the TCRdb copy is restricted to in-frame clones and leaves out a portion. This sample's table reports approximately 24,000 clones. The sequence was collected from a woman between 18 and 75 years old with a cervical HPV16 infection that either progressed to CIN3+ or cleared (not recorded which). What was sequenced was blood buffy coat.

The part of the CDR3 DNA that was read is TGTGCCAGCCGGGGAGGGGGTAATGAAAAA. As protein: CASRGGGNEK. The CDR3 reads in full as CASRGGGNEKLFF. The J gene is TRBJ1-4, the V gene TRBV2; D might be TRBD1 (6 bases). From the germline J gene comes the end of the CDR3, since the read stops 3 residues before it. V gave up 8 bases and J gave up 4 bases, with 11 bases separating them. Germline assignment: CDR1 SNHLY and CDR2 FYNNEI. The CDR3 is 13 amino acids. Supplemented by reference TRBV2 and TRBJ1-4, the full variable domain reads EPEVTQTPSHQVTQMGQEVILRCVPISNHLYFYWYRQILGQKVEFLVSFYNNEISEKSEIFDDQFSVERPDGSNFTLKIRSTKLEDSAMYFCASRGGGNEKLFFGSGTQLSVL.